The 20 T cell receptor beta chains below all came from one sample that was sequenced in a study of T cell responses to AZD1222 COVID-19 vaccine. Data came from immunoSEQ multiplex PCR; TCRdb stores just in-frame clones and leaves some out. The sample records approximately 140,000 clones, over 90% being singletons. The specimen comprised peripheral blood, sampled on day 0 of AZD1222 vaccination. These receptor sequences come from an adult in good health.

The chain recombines TRBV9 with TRBJ2-7; TRBD1 might be the D (5 bases). The CDR3 spans 17 residues. Germline assignment: CDR1 SGDLS and CDR2 YYNGEE. The V and J ends lost 0 bases and 1 base respectively, with 17 bases between them. CDR3 loop: CASSVGTPPRRSYEQYF. DNA of the CDR3: TGTGCCAGCAGCGTAGGGACACCTCCCCGACGATCCTACGAGCAGTACTTC. The variable domain in full, completed from reference TRBV9 and TRBJ2-7, reads DSGVTQTPKHLITATGQRVTLRCSPRSGDLSVYWYQQSLDQGLQFLIQYYNGEERAKGNILERFSAQQFPDLHSELNLSSLELGDSALYFCASSVGTPPRRSYEQYFGPGTRLTVT.

This clone was picked up a small number of times. The genes are TRBV28 and TRBJ1-5; D remains unclear. The germline V gene has CDR1 MDHEN and CDR2 SYDVKM. V was shortened by 7 bases and J by 4 bases, with 14 bases between the two germline ends. The CDR3 is made up of 14 amino acids. The CDR3 protein is CASKMPGQNQPQHF. CDR3 in DNA: TGTGCCAGCAAAATGCCTGGCCAAAATCAGCCCCAGCATTTT.

This chain links TRBV5-1 with TRBJ2-2; possibly TRBD1 for D (5 bases). CDR3 length equals 17 residues. Germline CDR1 reads SGHRS; CDR2 reads YFSETQ. Trimming removed 7 bases from V and 1 base from J, with 20 bases in between. CDR3 nucleotides: TGCGCCAGCTCAACTGACAGAAGGAAGGTGAACACCGGGGAGCTGTTTTTT. Amino acid sequence: CASSTDRRKVNTGELFF.

This clone was seen more than once but under ten times. The chain uses TRBV6-5 and TRBJ1-5; 8 bases agree with TRBD1. The CDR3 is 13 residues long. The germline V gene has CDR1 MNHEY and CDR2 SVGAGI. Trimming at V came to 4 bases and at J to 6 bases, leaving 2 bases not matched to a gene. This CDR3 reads CASSLQGGQPQHF. The CDR3 DNA sequence: TGTGCCAGCAGTTTACAGGGGGGTCAGCCCCAGCATTTT.

This clone has just a few counts. The chain carries TRBV28 and TRBJ2-2, with 11 bases matching TRBD2. There are 17 residues in the CDR3. CDR1 and CDR2 from the germline V gene are MDHEN and SYDVKM. V was clipped by 0 bases and J by 6 bases; unmatched bases: 6. The CDR3 here is CASSLWRLAGGPGELFF. CDR3 bases: TGTGCCAGCAGTTTATGGAGGCTAGCGGGAGGTCCCGGGGAGCTGTTTTTT.

The rearrangement joins TRBV30 to TRBJ1-2, with 8 bases lining up with TRBD1. This CDR3 spans 14 amino acids. With V trimmed by 5 bases and J by 3 bases, 8 bases remained unmatched. Per germline, CDR1 GTSNPN and CDR2 SVGIG (reference sequence). The CDR3 is CAWGGQGAHYGYTF. CDR3 sequence (DNA): TGTGCCTGGGGGGGGCAGGGGGCCCACTATGGCTACACCTTC. Based on the CDR3 plus reference TRBV30 and TRBJ1-2, the full variable domain is SQTIHQWPATLVQPVGSPLSLECTVEGTSNPNLYWYRQAAGRGLQLLFYSVGIGQISSEVPQNLSASRPQDRQFILSSKKLLLSDSGFYLCAWGGQGAHYGYTFGSGTRLTVV.

As DNA, the CDR3 is TGTGCCAGCAGCCATTGGGCGGTAAACACAGATACGCAGTATTTT. Translating it yields CASSHWAVNTDTQYF. V usage is TRBV14 and J usage is TRBJ2-3; D is unclear. V was shortened by 3 bases and J by 2 bases, with 12 bases between the two germline ends. CDR3 length equals 15 residues. The germline CDR1 and CDR2 sequences are SGHDN and FVKESK.

V is TRBV19 and J is TRBJ2-5; TRBD1 agrees at 11 bases. Trimming at V came to 7 bases and at J to 5 bases, leaving 9 bases not matched to a gene. Germline V gene lookup returns CDR1 LNHDA and CDR2 SQIVND (reference sequence). The CDR3 covers 15 residues. The DNA for the CDR3 is TGTGCCAGTACCAAGGACAGGGGGCGAGGGGAGACCCAGTACTTC. This translates into CASTKDRGRGETQYF.

This chain connects TRBV27 to TRBJ1-1, with 7 nucleotides matching TRBD1. The ends lost 4 bases at V and 4 bases at J; junction bases unmatched: 0. This CDR3 has 12 residues. CDR1 is MNHEY, CDR2 SMNVEV, per germline (reference sequence). CDR3 region: CASSYRGTEAFF. CDR3 DNA sequence: TGTGCCAGCAGTTACAGGGGCACTGAAGCTTTCTTT.

The V gene is TRBV30, the J gene TRBJ1-1; the match to TRBD1 covers 8 bases. Germline values: CDR1 GTSNPN, CDR2 SVGIG (reference sequence). Losses at the gene ends were 1 base for V and 2 bases for J; bases not matched to a gene: 9. The CDR3 spans 16 residues. The CDR3 DNA sequence: TGTGCCTGGAGTGAGGCGACAGGGGTCGTAAACACTGAAGCTTTCTTT. Amino acids: CAWSEATGVVNTEAFF.

The chain employs TRBV9 and TRBJ2-2, with 12 bases matching TRBD2. Looked up from germline, CDR1 is SGDLS and CDR2 is YYNGEE. With V trimmed by 4 bases and J by 1 base, 5 bases remained unmatched. The CDR3 extends over 17 amino acids. In nucleotides, the CDR3 is TGTGCCAGCAGCCCAGGACTAGCGGGGATGAACACCGGGGAGCTGTTTTTT. As protein: CASSPGLAGMNTGELFF.

The gene calls are TRBV5-5 and TRBJ2-7, with TRBD2 as a possible D gene (6 bases). V lost 4 bases and J 3 bases, leaving 11 bases between the germline ends. Germline V gene lookup returns CDR1 SGHKS and CDR2 YYEKEE (reference sequence). The length of the CDR3 is 13 residues. The CDR3 sequence: CASSGGTNYEQYF. DNA for the CDR3: TGTGCCAGCAGCGGCGGGACCAACTACGAGCAGTACTTC.

The chain couples TRBV11-2 to TRBJ2-4; TRBD2 matches at 9 bases. Germline values: CDR1 SGHAT, CDR2 FQNNGV. CDR3 length: 16 amino acids. The ends lost 1 base at V and 9 bases at J; junction bases unmatched: 10. The CDR3: CASSLGQAGGWSIQYF. Written as DNA, the CDR3 is TGTGCCAGCAGCTTAGGCCAAGCGGGAGGTTGGAGCATTCAGTACTTC.

CDR3 residues: CASKGTDRGEGQPQHF. As DNA, the CDR3 is TGTGCCAGTAAAGGGACAGACAGGGGGGAGGGTCAGCCCCAGCATTTT. V usage is TRBV19 and J usage is TRBJ1-5; 9 positions agree with TRBD1. This CDR3 comprises 16 residues. The germline CDR1 and CDR2 sequences are LNHDA and SQIVND (reference sequence). The V gene end was trimmed by 7 bases and the J gene end by 6 bases; junction bases not matched to a gene: 13.

V and J are TRBV4-2 and TRBJ1-1, with D perhaps matching TRBD1 (6 bases). Germline lookup yields CDR1 LGHNA and CDR2 YNFKEQ. The CDR3 covers 15 residues. Trimming took off 0 bases at V and 7 bases at J, with 15 bases between the two ends. CDR3 region: CASSQDFTGAGEAFF. CDR3 nucleotide sequence: TGTGCCAGCAGCCAAGATTTCACGGGGGCGGGTGAAGCTTTCTTT.

This rearrangement joins TRBV6-5 to TRBJ1-1; the match to TRBD1 covers 8 bases. The ends lost 4 bases at V and 2 bases at J; junction bases unmatched: 3. This CDR3 has 14 residues. Germline CDR1 reads MNHEY; CDR2 reads SVGAGI. As DNA, the CDR3 is TGTGCCAGCAGTTCCAGGGGGCGCAACACTGAAGCTTTCTTT. This encodes CASSSRGRNTEAFF.

The chain carries TRBV5-1 and TRBJ1-1, with D possibly TRBD1 on 6 matching bases. CDR1 and CDR2 from the germline V gene are SGHRS and YFSETQ. The V end was cut by 6 bases, the J end by 1 base, with 13 bases between. This CDR3 is built from 14 residues. CDR3 residues: CASTVGTSNTEAFF. Written as DNA, the CDR3 is TGCGCCAGCACAGTAGGGACATCGAACACTGAAGCTTTCTTT. Together with reference TRBV5-1 and TRBJ1-1, the CDR3 gives the full variable domain: KAGVTQTPRYLIKTRGQQVTLSCSPISGHRSVSWYQQTPGQGLQFLFEYFSETQRNKGNFPGRFSGRQFSNSRSEMNVSTLELGDSALYLCASTVGTSNTEAFFGQGTRLTVV.

The V and J genes are TRBV19 and TRBJ1-3; D not resolved. Trimming removed 3 bases from V and 3 bases from J, with 12 bases in between. CDR1 LNHDA and CDR2 SQIVND come from the germline V gene (reference sequence). This CDR3 region has 15 residues. The CDR3 region is CASSIELIGGNTIYF. The CDR3 DNA is TGTGCCAGTAGTATCGAGCTAATAGGTGGAAACACCATATATTTT.

The chain couples TRBV19 to TRBJ1-4; TRBD1 agrees at 8 bases. CDR3 size: 16 residues. Germline V gives CDR1 LNHDA, CDR2 SQIVND (reference sequence). The junction had 12 bases not matched to a gene; V was cut back by 5 bases and J by 7 bases. CDR3 DNA sequence: TGTGCCAGTAGTCCCCGGGGGGGGACAGGTAGTGAAAAACTGTTTTTT. Amino acid sequence: CASSPRGGTGSEKLFF.

The chain recombines TRBV7-3 with TRBJ2-3; D gene ambiguous. CDR1 and CDR2 (germline): SGHTA, FQGTGA. CDR3 size: 13 residues. V dropped 5 bases and J dropped 8 bases, with 14 bases sitting between them. The CDR3 coding sequence is TGTGCCAGCAGCCCGACTTCCTTAGGTACGCAGTATTTT. Amino acids: CASSPTSLGTQYF.